This TCR beta chain emerged from a study of shared clonotypes between healthy human individuals. General study points: Clonotypes which were not shared had lower generation probabilities than clonotypes that all four donors shared. Enrolling few donors narrowed the genetic and exposure-history diversity that was represented.

Cells designated naive CD8 were CD45RO-negative and were positively selected for CCR7, with terminally differentiated effector memory CD45RA+ cells excluded. V was cut by 0 bases and J by 1 base, with 10 bases left in between. The germline V gene encodes CDR1 SGHRS and CDR2 YFSETQ. The CDR3 sequence is 15 residues long. An even split of each subset's genomic DNA across several immunoSEQ plates was performed. Template for every sorted-subset replicate PCR totaled around 200 ng DNA, 30,000 to 35,000 T cell genomes. Here immunoSEQ multiplex PCR was the method, and the copy in TCRdb shows in-frame clones only, minus some. The sample lists millions of clones; about 95% were seen once. With regard to this clone: Its antigen is still unknown.

The source is a man between 18 and 29 years old in good health. Sequenced: naive CD8+ T cells sorted from blood. The V call is TRBV5-1, the J call TRBJ2-5; no reliable D call. The CDR3 DNA reads as TGCGCCAGCAGCTTGGTTGGCGGAACCCAAGAGACCCAGTACTTC. Protein: CASSLVGGTQETQYF.